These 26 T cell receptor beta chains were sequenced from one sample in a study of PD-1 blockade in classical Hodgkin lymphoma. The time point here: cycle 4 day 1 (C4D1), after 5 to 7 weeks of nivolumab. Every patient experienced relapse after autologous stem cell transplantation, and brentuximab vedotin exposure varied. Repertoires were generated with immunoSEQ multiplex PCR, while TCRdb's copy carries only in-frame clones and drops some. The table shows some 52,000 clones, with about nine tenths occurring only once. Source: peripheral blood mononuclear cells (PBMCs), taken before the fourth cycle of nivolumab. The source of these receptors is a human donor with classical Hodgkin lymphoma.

As DNA, the CDR3 is TGTGCCAATGGACAGTCCTACGAGCAGTACTTC. Translation: CANGQSYEQYF. The rearrangement joins TRBV6-4 to TRBJ2-7, with D perhaps TRBD1 (6 bases). The CDR3 runs to 11 residues. Germline V gene lookup returns CDR1 MRHNA and CDR2 SNTAGT. The V end lost 10 bases, the J end lost 1 base, and 8 bases lay between the germline ends.

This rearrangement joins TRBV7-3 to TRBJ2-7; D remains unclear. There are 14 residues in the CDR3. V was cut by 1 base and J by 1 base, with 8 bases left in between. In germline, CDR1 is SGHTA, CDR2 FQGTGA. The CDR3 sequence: CASSLSAFSYEQYF. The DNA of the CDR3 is TGTGCCAGCAGCTTAAGCGCCTTTTCCTACGAGCAGTACTTC.

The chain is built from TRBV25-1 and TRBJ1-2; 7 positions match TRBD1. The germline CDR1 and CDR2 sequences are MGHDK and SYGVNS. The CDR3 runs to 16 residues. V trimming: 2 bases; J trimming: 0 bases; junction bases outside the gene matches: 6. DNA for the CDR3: TGTGCCAGCAGTGAACCCGGACAGGAAGCTAACTATGGCTACACCTTC. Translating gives CASSEPGQEANYGYTF.

The CDR3 protein is CASSEPGLEQYF. Written as DNA, the CDR3 is TGTGCCAGCAGTGAACCGGGACTAGAACAGTACTTC. The chain is built from TRBV6-1 and TRBJ2-7, with 8 bases that match TRBD2. Per germline, CDR1 MNHNS and CDR2 SASEGT. CDR3 length equals 12 residues. The junction had 4 bases not matched to a gene; V was cut back by 2 bases and J by 10 bases.

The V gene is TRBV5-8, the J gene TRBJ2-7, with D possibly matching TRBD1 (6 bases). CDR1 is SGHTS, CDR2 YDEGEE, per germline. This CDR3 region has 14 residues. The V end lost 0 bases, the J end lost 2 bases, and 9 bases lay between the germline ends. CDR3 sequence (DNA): TGTGCCAGCAGCTTGGTCGGGACACCCTACGAGCAGTACTTC. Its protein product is CASSLVGTPYEQYF. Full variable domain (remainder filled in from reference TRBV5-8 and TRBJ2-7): EAGVTQSPTHLIKTRGQQATLRCSPISGHTSVYWYQQALGLGLQFLLWYDEGEERNRGNFPPRFSGRQFPNYSSELNVNALELEDSALYLCASSLVGTPYEQYFGPGTRLTVT.

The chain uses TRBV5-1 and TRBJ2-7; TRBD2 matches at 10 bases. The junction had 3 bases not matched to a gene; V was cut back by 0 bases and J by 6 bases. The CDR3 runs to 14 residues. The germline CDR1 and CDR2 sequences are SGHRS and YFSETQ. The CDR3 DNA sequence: TGCGCCAGCAGCTTGGGAGGGACTAGCGTCGAGCAGTACTTC. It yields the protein CASSLGGTSVEQYF.

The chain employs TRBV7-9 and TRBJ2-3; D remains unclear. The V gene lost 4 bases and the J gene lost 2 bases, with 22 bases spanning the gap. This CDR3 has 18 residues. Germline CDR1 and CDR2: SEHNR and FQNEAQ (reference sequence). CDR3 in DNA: TGTGCCAGCAGCTACACCCCGTTTTTAGCCGGAGACACAGATACGCAGTATTTT. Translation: CASSYTPFLAGDTDTQYF. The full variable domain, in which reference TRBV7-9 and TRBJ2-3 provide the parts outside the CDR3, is DTGVSQNPRHKITKRGQNVTFRCDPISEHNRLYWYRQTLGQGPEFLTYFQNEAQLEKSRLLSDRFSAERPKGSFSTLEIQRTEQGDSAMYLCASSYTPFLAGDTDTQYFGPGTRLTVL.

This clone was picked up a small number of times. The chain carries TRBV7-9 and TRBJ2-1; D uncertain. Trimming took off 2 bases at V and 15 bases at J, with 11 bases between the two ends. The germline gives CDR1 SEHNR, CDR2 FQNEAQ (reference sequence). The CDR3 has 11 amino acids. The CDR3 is CASSLSQYRFF. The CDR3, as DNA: TGTGCCAGCAGCTTAAGTCAGTATCGGTTCTTC.

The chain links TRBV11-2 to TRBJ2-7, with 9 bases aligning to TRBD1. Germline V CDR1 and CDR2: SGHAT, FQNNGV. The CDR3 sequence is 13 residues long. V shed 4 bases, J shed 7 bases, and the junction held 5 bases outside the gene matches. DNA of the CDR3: TGTGCCAGCAGCTGGGGGACAGGGTGGGAGCAGTACTTC. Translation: CASSWGTGWEQYF. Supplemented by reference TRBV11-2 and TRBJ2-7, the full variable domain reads EAGVAQSPRYKIIEKRQSVAFWCNPISGHATLYWYQQILGQGPKLLIQFQNNGVVDDSQLPKDRFSAERLKGVDSTLKIQPAKLEDSAVYLCASSWGTGWEQYFGPGTRLTVT.

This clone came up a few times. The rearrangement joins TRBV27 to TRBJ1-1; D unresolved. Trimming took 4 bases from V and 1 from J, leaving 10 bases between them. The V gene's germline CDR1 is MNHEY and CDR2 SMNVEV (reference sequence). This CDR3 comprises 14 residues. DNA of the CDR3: TGTGCCAGCAGTTCCCGGACGGCGAACACTGAAGCTTTCTTT. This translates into CASSSRTANTEAFF.

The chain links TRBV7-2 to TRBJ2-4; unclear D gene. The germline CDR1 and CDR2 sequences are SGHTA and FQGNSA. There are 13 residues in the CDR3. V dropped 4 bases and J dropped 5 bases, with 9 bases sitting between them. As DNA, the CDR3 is TGTGCCAGCAGCTCCGCCTGGGAAAACATTCAGTACTTC. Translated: CASSSAWENIQYF.

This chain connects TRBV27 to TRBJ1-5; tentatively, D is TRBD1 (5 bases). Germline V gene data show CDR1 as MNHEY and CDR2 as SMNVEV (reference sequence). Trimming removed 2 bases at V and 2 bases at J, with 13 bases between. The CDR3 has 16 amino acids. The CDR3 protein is CASSLIGAGGNQPQHF. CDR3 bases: TGTGCCAGCAGTTTAATCGGGGCTGGGGGCAATCAGCCCCAGCATTTT.

In nucleotides, the CDR3 is TGTGCCAGCACTTACCGGGACGGCTCTGGAAACACCATATATTTT. It encodes CASTYRDGSGNTIYF. This chain joins TRBV2 and TRBJ1-3; weak D call: TRBD1 (5 bases). The CDR3 covers 15 residues. CDR1 and CDR2 from the germline V gene are SNHLY and FYNNEI. V lost 7 bases and J lost 0, with 13 bases in between.

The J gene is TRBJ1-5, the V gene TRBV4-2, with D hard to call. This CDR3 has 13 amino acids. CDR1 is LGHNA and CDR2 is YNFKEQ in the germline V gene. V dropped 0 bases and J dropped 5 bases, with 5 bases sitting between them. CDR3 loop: CASSQDLHQPQHF. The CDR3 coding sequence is TGTGCCAGCAGCCAAGATCTCCATCAGCCCCAGCATTTT.

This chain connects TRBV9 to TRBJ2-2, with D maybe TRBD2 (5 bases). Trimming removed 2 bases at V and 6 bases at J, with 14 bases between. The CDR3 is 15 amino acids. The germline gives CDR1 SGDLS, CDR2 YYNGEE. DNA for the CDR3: TGTGCCAGCAGCGTGAGGCAGAACGGGGCCGGGGAGCTGTTTTTT. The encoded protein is CASSVRQNGAGELFF.

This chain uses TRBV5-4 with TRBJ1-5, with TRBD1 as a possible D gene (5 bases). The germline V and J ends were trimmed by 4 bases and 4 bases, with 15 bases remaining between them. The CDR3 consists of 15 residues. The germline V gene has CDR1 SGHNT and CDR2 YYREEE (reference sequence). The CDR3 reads CASSLIGALNQPQHF. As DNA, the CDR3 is TGTGCCAGCAGCCTAATAGGGGCCCTGAATCAGCCCCAGCATTTT.

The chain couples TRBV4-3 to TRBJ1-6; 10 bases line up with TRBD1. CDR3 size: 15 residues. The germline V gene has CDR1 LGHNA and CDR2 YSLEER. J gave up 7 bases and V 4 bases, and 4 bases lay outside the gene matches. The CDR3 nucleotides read TGCGCCAGCAGCCGGGGGACAGGGGAAAATTCACCCCTCCACTTT. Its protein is CASSRGTGENSPLHF.

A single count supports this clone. The CDR3 bases are TGTGCCAGCAGTACCGACGCCACGGGCACCGGGGAGCTGTTTTTT. It is translated as CASSTDATGTGELFF. This sequence joins TRBV28 and TRBJ2-2; D is unresolved. V gave up 5 bases and J gave up 4 bases, with 14 bases separating them. The CDR3 extends over 15 amino acids. Germline V lookup: CDR1 MDHEN, CDR2 SYDVKM.

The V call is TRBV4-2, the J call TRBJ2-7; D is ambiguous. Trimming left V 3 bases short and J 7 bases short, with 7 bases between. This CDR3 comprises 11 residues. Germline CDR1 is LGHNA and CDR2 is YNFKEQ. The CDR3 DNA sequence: TGTGCCAGCAGCCAGGGGAAGGAGCAGTACTTC. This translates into CASSQGKEQYF.

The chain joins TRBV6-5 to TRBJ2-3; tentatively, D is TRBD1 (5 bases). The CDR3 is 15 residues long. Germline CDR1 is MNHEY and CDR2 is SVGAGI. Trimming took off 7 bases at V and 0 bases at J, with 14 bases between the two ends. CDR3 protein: CASTQQGVSTDTQYF. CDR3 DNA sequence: TGTGCCAGCACCCAGCAAGGGGTTAGCACAGATACGCAGTATTTT.

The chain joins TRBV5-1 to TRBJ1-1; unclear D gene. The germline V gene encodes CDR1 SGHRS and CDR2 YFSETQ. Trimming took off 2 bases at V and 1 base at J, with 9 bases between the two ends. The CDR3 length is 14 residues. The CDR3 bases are TGCGCCAGCAGCTTTAAGGGTCAGAACACTGAAGCTTTCTTT. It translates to CASSFKGQNTEAFF.

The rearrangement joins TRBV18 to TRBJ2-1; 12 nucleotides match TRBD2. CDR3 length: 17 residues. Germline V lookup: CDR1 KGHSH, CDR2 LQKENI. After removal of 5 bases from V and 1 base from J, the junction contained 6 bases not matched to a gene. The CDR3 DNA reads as TGTGCCAGCTCAGCGACTAGCGGGGGAGGATCCTACAATGAGCAGTTCTTC. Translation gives CASSATSGGGSYNEQFF.

The CDR3 region has the DNA TGTGCCAGCAGTGGAGGGAGAAAGGAGACCCAGTACTTC. This translates into CASSGGRKETQYF. The gene calls are TRBV6-1 and TRBJ2-5; a weak D match, TRBD2 (5 bases). V dropped 4 bases and J dropped 5 bases, with 11 bases sitting between them. Looked up from germline, CDR1 is MNHNS and CDR2 is SASEGT. The CDR3 loop spans 13 amino acids.

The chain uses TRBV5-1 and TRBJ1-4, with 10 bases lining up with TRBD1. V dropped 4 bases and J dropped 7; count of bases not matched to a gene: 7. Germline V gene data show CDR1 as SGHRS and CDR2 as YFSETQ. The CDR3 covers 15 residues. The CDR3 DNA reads TGCGCCAGCAGCAGGGGGACAGGGGCGGTTGAAAAACTGTTTTTT. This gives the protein CASSRGTGAVEKLFF.

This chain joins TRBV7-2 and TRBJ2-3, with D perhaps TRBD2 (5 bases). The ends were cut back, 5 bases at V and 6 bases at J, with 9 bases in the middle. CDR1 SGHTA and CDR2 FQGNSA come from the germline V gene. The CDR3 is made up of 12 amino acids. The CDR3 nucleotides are TGTGCCAGCAGCCGGGGTTGGGATACGCAGTATTTT. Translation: CASSRGWDTQYF.

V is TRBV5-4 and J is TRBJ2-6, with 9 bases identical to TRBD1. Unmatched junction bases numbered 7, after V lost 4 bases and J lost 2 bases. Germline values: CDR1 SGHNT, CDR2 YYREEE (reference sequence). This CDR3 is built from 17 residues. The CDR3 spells CASSPAGTGTGANVLTF. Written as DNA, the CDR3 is TGTGCCAGCAGCCCCGCCGGGACAGGGACTGGGGCCAACGTCCTGACTTTC.